The sequence of this TCR beta chain was determined in a study of siplizumab effects on memory and regulatory T cells. Background on the study: Mixed lymphocyte reactions were matched in twos, containing siplizumab at around 0.97 ug/mL or lacking drug.

This clone was detected only a few times. Its antigen is as yet unknown. The junction departs from the called germline gene at one end, perhaps through a read error. The CDR3 is 14 amino acids. Germline V gene sequence: CDR1 SGHTA, CDR2 FQGTGA. Cells that made up the mixed lymphocyte reaction were cocultured at 37°C for around 6 days. Each sample yielded around 9.6 x 10^4 assayed TCR templates. Only in-frame clones appear in the TCRdb table, and some are missing; sequencing was by immunoSEQ multiplex PCR. The profile covers roughly 8,500 clones, with about 38% appearing a single time and roughly 5% taken by the ten largest.

The sample was CFSE-low (dividing) CD8+ T cells sorted from an allogeneic mixed lymphocyte reaction. The chain has TRBV7-3 and TRBJ2-5; TRBD1 agrees at 9 bases. The receptor was derived from a human donor in good health; the cells came from an allogeneic mixed lymphocyte reaction. CDR3 nucleotide sequence: TGTGCCAGCAGCATAACAGGGGGCGGAGAGACCCAGTACTTC. This sequence encodes CASSITGGGETQYF.